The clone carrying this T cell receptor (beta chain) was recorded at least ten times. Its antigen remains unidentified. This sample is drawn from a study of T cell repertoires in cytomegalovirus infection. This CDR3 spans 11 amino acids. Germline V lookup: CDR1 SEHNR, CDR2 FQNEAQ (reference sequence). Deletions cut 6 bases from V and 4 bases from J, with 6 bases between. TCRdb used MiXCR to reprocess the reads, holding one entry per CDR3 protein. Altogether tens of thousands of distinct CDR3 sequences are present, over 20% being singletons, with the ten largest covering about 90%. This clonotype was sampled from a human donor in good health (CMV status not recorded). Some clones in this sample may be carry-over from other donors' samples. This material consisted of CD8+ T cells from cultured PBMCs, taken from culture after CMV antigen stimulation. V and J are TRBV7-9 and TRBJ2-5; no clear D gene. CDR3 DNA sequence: TGTGCCAGCAGTTTCCGAGAGACCCAGTACTTC. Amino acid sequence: CASSFRETQYF.